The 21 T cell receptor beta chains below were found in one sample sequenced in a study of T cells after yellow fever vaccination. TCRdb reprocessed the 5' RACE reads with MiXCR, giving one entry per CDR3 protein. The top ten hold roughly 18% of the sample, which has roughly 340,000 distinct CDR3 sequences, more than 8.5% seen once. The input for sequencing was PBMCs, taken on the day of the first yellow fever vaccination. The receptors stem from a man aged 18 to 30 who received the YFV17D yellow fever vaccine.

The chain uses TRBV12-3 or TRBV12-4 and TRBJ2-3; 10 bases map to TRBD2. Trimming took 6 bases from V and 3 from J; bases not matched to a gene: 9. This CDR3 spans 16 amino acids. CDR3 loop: CASRERSGGVTDTQYF. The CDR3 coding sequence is TGTGCCAGCAGAGAAAGGAGCGGGGGGGTTACAGATACGCAGTATTTT.

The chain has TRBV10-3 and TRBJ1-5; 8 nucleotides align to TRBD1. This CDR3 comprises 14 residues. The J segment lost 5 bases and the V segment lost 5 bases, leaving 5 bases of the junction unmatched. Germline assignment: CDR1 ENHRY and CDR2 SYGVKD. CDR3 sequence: CAISQTGDYQPQHF. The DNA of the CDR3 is TGTGCCATCAGTCAGACAGGGGATTATCAGCCCCAGCATTTT.

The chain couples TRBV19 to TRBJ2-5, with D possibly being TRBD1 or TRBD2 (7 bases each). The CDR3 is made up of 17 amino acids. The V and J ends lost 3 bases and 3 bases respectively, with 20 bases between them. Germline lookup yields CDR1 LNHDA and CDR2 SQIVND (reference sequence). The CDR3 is CASSITLQQGREETQYF. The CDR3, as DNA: TGTGCCAGTAGTATCACCCTCCAACAGGGGAGGGAAGAGACCCAGTACTTC. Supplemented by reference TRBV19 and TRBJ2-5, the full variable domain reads DGGITQSPKYLFRKEGQNVTLSCEQNLNHDAMYWYRQDPGQGLRLIYYSQIVNDFQKGDIAEGYSVSREKKESFPLTVTSAQKNPTAFYLCASSITLQQGREETQYFGPGTRLLVL.

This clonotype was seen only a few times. CDR3 sequence reads: CASSPPGTGHGNTIYF. CDR3 DNA sequence: TGTGCCAGCTCACCACCCGGGACAGGCCATGGAAACACCATATATTTT. The chain joins TRBV18 to TRBJ1-3; TRBD1 matches 8 bases. The germline V gene encodes CDR1 KGHSH and CDR2 LQKENI. The V gene end was trimmed by 0 bases and the J gene end by 3 bases; junction bases not matched to a gene: 4. The CDR3 is 16 residues long. The whole variable domain, filled in from reference TRBV18 and TRBJ1-3, reads NAGVMQNPRHLVRRRGQEARLRCSPMKGHSHVYWYRQLPEEGLKFMVYLQKENIIDESGMPKERFSAEFPKEGPSILRIQQVVRGDSAAYFCASSPPGTGHGNTIYFGEGSWLTVV.

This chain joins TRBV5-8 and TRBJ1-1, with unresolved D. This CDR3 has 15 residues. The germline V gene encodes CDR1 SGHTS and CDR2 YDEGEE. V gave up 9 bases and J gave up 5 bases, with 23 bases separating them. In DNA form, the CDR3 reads TGTGCCACAGCAGCTTGGCAGAGGGCTAGTACTGAAGCTTTCTTT. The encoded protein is CATAAWQRASTEAFF.

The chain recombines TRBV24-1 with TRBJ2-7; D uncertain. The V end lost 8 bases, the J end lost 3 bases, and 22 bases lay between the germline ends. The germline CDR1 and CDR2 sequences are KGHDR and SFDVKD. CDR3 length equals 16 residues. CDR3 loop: CATIRGKGRIVYEQYV. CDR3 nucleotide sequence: TGTGCCACCATCCGCGGAAAAGGGCGTATTGTCTACGAGCAGTACGTC.

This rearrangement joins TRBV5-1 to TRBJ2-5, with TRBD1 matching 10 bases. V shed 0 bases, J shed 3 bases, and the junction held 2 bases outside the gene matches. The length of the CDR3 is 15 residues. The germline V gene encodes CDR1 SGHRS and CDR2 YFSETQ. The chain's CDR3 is CASSLGGTGEETQYF. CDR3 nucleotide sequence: TGCGCCAGCAGCTTGGGGGGGACAGGGGAAGAGACCCAGTACTTC.

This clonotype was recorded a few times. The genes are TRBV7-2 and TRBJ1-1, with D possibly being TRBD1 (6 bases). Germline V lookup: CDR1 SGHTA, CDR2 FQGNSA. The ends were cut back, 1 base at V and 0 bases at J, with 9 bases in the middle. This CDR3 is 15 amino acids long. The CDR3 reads CASSLEGGMNTEAFF. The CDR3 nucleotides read TGTGCCAGCAGCTTAGAGGGGGGCATGAACACTGAAGCTTTCTTT.

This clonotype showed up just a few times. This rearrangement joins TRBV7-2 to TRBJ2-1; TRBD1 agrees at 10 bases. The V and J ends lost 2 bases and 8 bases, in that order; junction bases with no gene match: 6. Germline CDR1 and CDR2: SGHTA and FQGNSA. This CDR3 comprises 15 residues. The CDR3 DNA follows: TGTGCCAGCAGCTTAACTAGGGACAGGGGCGATGAGCAGTTCTTC. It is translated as CASSLTRDRGDEQFF. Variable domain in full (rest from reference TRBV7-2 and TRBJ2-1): GAGVSQSPSNKVTEKGKDVELRCDPISGHTALYWYRQSLGQGLEFLIYFQGNSAPDKSGLPSDRFSAERTGGSVSTLTIQRTQQEDSAVYLCASSLTRDRGDEQFFGPGTRLTVL.

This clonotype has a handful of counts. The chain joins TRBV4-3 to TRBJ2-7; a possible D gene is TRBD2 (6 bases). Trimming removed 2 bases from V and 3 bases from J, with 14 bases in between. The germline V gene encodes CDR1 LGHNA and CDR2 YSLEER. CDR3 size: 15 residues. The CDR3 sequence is CASSQLAIGHYEQYF. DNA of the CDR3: TGCGCCAGCAGCCAACTAGCGATAGGACACTACGAGCAGTACTTC.

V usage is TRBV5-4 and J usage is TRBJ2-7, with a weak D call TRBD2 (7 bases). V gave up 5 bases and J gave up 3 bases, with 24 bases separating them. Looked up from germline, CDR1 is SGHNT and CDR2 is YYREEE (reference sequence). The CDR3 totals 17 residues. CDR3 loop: CASSRWGGRGKFYEQYF. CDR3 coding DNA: TGTGCCAGCAGTCGCTGGGGGGGGCGCGGGAAATTCTACGAGCAGTACTTC.

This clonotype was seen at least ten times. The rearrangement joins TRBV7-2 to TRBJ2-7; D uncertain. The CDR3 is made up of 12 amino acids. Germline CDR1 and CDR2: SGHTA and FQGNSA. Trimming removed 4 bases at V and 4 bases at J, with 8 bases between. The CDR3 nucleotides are TGTGCCAGCAGCTCATCTAATTACGAGCAGTACTTC. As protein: CASSSSNYEQYF.

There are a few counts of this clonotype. CDR3 DNA sequence: TGCAGTGCTAGTCGGACCGGACTAGCGTTTGGAGATACGCAGTATTTT. Its translation: CSASRTGLAFGDTQYF. The rearrangement links TRBV20-1 to TRBJ2-3, with TRBD2 matching 9 bases. The V segment lost 3 bases and the J segment 5 bases; nucleotides outside the gene matches: 12. The germline gives CDR1 DFQATT, CDR2 SNEGSKA (reference sequence). The CDR3 totals 16 residues.

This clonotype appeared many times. CDR3: CASSLRQSMNTEAFF. CDR3 nucleotides: TGTGCCAGCAGCTTACGACAGTCAATGAACACTGAAGCTTTCTTT. The genes are TRBV7-9 and TRBJ1-1, with D tentatively TRBD1 (5 bases). Germline V lookup: CDR1 SEHNR, CDR2 FQNEAQ (reference sequence). The CDR3 runs to 15 residues. V lost 2 bases and J lost 0, with 10 bases in between.

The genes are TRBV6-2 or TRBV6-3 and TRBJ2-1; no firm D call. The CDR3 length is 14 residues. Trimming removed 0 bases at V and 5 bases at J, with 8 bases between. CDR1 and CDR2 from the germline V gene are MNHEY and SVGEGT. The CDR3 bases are TGTGCCAGCAGTTACTCCCCAAGAAACAATGAGCAGTTCTTC. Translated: CASSYSPRNNEQFF.

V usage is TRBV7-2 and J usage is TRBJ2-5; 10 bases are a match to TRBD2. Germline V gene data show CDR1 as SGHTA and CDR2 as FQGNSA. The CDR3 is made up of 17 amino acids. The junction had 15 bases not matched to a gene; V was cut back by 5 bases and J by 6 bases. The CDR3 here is CASSRGTSGGARKTQYF. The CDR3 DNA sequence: TGTGCCAGCAGCCGGGGGACGAGCGGGGGGGCCCGGAAGACCCAGTACTTC.

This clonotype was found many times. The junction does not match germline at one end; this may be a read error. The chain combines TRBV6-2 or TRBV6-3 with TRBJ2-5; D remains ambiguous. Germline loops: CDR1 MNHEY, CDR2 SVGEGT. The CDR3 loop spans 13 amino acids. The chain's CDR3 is CASSLTDGRTLDF. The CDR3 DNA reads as TGTGCCAGCAGCCTCACCGATGGACGGACCCTTGACTTC.

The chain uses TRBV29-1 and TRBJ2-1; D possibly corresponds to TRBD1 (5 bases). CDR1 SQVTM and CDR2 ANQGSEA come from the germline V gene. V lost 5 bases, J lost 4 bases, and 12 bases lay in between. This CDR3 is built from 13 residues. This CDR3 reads CSVRTTSYNEQFF. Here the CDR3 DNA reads TGCAGCGTTCGGACAACGTCATACAATGAGCAGTTCTTC.

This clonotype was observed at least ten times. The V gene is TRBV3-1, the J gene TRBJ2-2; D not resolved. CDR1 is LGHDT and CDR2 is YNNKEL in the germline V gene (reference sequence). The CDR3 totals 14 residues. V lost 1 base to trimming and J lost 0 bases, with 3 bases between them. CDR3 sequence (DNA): TGTGCCAGCAGCCAAGCGGCGAACACCGGGGAGCTGTTTTTT. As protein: CASSQAANTGELFF.

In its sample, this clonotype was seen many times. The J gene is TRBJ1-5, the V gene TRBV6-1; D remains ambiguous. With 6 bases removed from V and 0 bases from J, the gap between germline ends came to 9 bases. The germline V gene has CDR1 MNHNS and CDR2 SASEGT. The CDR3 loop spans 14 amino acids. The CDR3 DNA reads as TGTGCCAGCAGACCTGACGGTAGCAATCAGCCCCAGCATTTT. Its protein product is CASRPDGSNQPQHF.

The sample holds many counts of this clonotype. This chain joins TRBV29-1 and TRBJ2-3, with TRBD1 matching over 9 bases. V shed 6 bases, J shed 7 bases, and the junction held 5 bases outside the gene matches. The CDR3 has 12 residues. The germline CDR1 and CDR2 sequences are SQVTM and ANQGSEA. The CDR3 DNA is TGCAGCGTGGGGGACAGGGATAATACGCAGTATTTT. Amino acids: CSVGDRDNTQYF.